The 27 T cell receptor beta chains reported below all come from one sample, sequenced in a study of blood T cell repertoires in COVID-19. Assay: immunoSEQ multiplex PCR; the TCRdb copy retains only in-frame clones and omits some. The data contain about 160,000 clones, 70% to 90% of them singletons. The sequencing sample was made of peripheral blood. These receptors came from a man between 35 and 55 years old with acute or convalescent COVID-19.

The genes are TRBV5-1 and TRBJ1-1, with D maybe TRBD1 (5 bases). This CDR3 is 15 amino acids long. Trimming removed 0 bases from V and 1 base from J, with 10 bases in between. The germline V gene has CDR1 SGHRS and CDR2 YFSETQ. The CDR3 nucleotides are TGCGCCAGCAGCTTGGCGCTGGGGGGGAACACTGAAGCTTTCTTT. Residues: CASSLALGGNTEAFF.

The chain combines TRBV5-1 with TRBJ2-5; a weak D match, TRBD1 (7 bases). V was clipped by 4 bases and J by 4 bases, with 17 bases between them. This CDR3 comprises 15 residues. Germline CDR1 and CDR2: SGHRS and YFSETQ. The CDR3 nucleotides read TGCGCCAGCAGCATGGGCAGGGGGGACGTAGAGACCCAGTACTTC. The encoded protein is CASSMGRGDVETQYF.

CDR3 residues: CSAREVGSTF. CDR3 nucleotide sequence: TGCAGTGCTAGAGAAGTGGGCTCAACCTTC. V usage is TRBV20-1 and J usage is TRBJ1-2; D call uncertain. The CDR3 covers 10 residues. Germline V gene sequence: CDR1 DFQATT, CDR2 SNEGSKA (reference sequence). V lost 0 bases, J lost 14 bases, and 10 bases lay in between.

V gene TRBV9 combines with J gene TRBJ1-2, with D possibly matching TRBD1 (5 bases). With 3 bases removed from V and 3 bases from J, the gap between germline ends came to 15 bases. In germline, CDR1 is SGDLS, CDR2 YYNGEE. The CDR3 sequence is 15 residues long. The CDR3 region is CASSAHPDRDYGYTF. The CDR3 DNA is TGTGCCAGCAGCGCCCATCCCGACAGAGACTATGGCTACACCTTC.

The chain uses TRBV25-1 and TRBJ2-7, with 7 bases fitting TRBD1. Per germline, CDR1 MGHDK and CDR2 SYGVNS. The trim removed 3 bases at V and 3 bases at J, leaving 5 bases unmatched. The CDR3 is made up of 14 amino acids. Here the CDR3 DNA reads TGTGCCAGCAGTGATCCAAGGACAGGCTACGAGCAGTACTTC. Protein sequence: CASSDPRTGYEQYF.

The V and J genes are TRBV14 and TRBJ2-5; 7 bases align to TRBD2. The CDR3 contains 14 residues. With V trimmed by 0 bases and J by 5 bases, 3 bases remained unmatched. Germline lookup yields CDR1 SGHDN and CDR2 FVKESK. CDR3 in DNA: TGTGCCAGCAGCCAAGAACTAGCGAGTGAGACCCAGTACTTC. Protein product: CASSQELASETQYF.

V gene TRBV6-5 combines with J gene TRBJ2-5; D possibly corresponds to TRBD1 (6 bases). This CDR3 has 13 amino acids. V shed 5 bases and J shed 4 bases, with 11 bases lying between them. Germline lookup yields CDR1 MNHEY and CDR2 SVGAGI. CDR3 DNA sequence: TGTGCCAGCAGTCGCAGGGGAAGAGAGACCCAGTACTTC. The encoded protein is CASSRRGRETQYF.

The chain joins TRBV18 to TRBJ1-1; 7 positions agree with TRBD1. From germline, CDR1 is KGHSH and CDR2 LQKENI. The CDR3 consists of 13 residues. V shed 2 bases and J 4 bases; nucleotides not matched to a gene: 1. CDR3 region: CASSPSGGTEAFF. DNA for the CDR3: TGTGCCAGCTCACCATCAGGGGGCACTGAAGCTTTCTTT.

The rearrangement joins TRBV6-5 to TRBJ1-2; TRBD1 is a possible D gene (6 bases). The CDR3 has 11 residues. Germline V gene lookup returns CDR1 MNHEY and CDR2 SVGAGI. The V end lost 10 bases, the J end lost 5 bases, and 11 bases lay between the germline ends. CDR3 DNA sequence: TGTGCCACCCAGGGGTCGTATGGCTACACCTTC. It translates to CATQGSYGYTF.

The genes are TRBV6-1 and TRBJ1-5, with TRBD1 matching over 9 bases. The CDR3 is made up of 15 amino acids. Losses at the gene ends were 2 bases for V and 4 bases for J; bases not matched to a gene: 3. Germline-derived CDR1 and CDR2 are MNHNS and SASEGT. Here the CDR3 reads CASSERDRGNQPQHF. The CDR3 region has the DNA TGTGCCAGCAGTGAAAGAGACAGGGGGAATCAGCCCCAGCATTTT.

This chain's CDR3 is CASSEGGGLVQYF. The CDR3, as DNA: TGTGCCAGCAGTGAAGGGGGAGGACTAGTGCAGTACTTC. The rearrangement uses TRBV6-1 and TRBJ2-7; 7 bases are shared with TRBD2. V trimming: 1 base; J trimming: 9 bases; junction bases outside the gene matches: 6. The CDR3 totals 13 residues. Germline V gives CDR1 MNHNS, CDR2 SASEGT.

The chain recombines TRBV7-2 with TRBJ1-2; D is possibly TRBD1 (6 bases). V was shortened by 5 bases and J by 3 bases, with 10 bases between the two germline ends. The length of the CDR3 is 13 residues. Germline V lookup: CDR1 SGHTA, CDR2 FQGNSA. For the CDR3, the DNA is TGTGCCAGCAGCCCGGACAGATACTATGGCTACACCTTC. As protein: CASSPDRYYGYTF.

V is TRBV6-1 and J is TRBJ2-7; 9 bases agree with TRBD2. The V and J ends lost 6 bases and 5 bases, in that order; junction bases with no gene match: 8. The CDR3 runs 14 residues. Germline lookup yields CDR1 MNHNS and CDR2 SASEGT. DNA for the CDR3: TGTGCCAGCAGAGTGCCGCGGGGGGGCAACGAGCAGTACTTC. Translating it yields CASRVPRGGNEQYF.

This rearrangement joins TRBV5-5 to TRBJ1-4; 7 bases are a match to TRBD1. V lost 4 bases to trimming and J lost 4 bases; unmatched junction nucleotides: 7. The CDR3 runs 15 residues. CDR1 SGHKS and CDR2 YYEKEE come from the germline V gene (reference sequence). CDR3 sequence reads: CASSAWTGYNEKLFF. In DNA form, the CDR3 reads TGTGCCAGCAGCGCCTGGACAGGTTATAATGAAAAACTGTTTTTT. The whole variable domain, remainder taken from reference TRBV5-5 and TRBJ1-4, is DAGVTQSPTHLIKTRGQQVTLRCSPISGHKSVSWYQQVLGQGPQFIFQYYEKEERGRGNFPDRFSARQFPNYSSELNVNALLLGDSALYLCASSAWTGYNEKLFFGSGTQLSVL.

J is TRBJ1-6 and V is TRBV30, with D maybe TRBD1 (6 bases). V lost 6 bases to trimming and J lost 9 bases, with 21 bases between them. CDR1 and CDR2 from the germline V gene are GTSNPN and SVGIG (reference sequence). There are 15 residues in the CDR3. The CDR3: CACQLAGAGGSPLHF. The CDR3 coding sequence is TGTGCCTGCCAACTGGCGGGGGCTGGAGGTTCACCCCTCCACTTT.

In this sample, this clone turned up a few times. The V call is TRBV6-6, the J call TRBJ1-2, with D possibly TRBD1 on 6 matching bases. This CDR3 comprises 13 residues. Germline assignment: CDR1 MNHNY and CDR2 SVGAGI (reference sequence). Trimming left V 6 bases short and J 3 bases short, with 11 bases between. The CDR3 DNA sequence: TGTGCCAGCAGACCGGGACACTACTATGGCTACACCTTC. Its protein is CASRPGHYYGYTF.

The CDR3 DNA reads TGTGCCAGCAGCCCAGGGACAGAGAGCCCGTATGGCTACACCTTC. It codes for CASSPGTESPYGYTF. This sequence joins TRBV7-8 and TRBJ1-2, with 7 positions matching TRBD1. CDR3 length: 15 residues. CDR1 is SGHVS, CDR2 FQNEAQ, per germline. Trimming cost V 5 bases and J 5 bases; bases outside gene matches: 11.

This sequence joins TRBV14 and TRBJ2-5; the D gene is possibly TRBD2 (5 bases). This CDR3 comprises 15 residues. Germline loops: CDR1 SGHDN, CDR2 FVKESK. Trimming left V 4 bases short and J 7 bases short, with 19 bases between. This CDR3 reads CASSLGGLKLGTQYF. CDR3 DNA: TGTGCCAGCAGCCTAGGAGGATTGAAATTAGGGACCCAGTACTTC. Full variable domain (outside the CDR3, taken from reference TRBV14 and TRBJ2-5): EAGVTQFPSHSVIEKGQTVTLRCDPISGHDNLYWYRRVMGKEIKFLLHFVKESKQDESGMPNNRFLAERTGGTYSTLKVQPAELEDSGVYFCASSLGGLKLGTQYFGPGTRLLVL.

CDR3 amino acids: CASSFGTGGKGEKLFF. CDR3 coding DNA: TGTGCCAGCAGTTTCGGGACAGGGGGCAAGGGGGAAAAACTGTTTTTT. V usage is TRBV27 and J usage is TRBJ1-4; 12 bases map to TRBD1. V shed 3 bases and J 8 bases; nucleotides not matched to a gene: 7. Germline CDR1 MNHEY, CDR2 SMNVEV (reference sequence). This CDR3 spans 16 amino acids.

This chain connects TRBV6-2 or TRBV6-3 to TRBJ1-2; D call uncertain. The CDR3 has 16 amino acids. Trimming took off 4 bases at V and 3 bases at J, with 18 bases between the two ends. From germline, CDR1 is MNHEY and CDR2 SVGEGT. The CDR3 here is CASSSYMDEVDYGYTF. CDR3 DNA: TGTGCCAGCAGTTCCTACATGGATGAGGTAGACTATGGCTACACCTTC.

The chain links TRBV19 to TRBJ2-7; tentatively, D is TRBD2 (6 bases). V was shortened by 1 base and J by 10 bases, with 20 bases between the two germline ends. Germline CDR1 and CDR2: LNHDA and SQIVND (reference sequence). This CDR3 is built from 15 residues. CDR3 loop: CASSIVGGSPPGQYF. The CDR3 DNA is TGTGCCAGTAGTATAGTCGGGGGTTCGCCCCCGGGACAGTACTTC.

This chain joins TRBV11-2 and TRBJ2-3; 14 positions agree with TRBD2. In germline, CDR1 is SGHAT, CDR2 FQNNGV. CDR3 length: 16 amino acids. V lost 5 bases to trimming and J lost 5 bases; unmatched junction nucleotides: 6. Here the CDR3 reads CASSRGLAGGRDTQYF. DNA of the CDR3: TGTGCCAGCAGCCGCGGACTAGCGGGGGGTCGAGATACGCAGTATTTT.

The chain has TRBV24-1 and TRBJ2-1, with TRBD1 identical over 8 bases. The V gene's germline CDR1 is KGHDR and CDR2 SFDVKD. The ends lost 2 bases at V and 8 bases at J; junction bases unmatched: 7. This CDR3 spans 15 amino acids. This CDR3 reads CATSDSATGADEQFF. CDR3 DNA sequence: TGTGCCACCAGTGATTCTGCGACAGGGGCAGATGAGCAGTTCTTC.

The CDR3 loop reads CASSSSDPGVEGYTF. In DNA, the CDR3 is TGTGCCAGCAGCTCGAGTGACCCGGGGGTGGAGGGCTACACCTTC. The J gene is TRBJ1-2, the V gene TRBV7-9; the D gene is possibly TRBD1 (5 bases). This CDR3 has 15 amino acids. Trimming removed 4 bases at V and 8 bases at J, with 20 bases between. The V gene's germline CDR1 is SEHNR and CDR2 FQNEAQ (reference sequence).

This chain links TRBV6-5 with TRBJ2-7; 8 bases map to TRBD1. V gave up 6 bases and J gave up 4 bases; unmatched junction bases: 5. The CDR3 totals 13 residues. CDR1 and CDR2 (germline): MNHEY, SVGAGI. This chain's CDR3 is CASRLGQGYEQYF. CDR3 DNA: TGTGCCAGCAGACTTGGACAGGGATACGAGCAGTACTTC.

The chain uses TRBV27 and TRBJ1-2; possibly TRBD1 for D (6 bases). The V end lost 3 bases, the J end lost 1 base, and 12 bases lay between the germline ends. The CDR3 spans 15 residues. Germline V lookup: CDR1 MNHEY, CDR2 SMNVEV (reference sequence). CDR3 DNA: TGTGCCAGCAGTTTGGGGGCCCACGTTAACTATGGCTACACCTTC. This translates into CASSLGAHVNYGYTF.

The CDR3 sequence is CAWSWASYNEQFF. The DNA for the CDR3 is TGTGCCTGGAGTTGGGCCTCCTACAATGAGCAGTTCTTC. The chain combines TRBV30 with TRBJ2-1, with D hard to call. V gave up 2 bases and J gave up 0 bases, with 5 bases separating them. Germline loops: CDR1 GTSNPN, CDR2 SVGIG (reference sequence). The CDR3 sequence is 13 residues long.